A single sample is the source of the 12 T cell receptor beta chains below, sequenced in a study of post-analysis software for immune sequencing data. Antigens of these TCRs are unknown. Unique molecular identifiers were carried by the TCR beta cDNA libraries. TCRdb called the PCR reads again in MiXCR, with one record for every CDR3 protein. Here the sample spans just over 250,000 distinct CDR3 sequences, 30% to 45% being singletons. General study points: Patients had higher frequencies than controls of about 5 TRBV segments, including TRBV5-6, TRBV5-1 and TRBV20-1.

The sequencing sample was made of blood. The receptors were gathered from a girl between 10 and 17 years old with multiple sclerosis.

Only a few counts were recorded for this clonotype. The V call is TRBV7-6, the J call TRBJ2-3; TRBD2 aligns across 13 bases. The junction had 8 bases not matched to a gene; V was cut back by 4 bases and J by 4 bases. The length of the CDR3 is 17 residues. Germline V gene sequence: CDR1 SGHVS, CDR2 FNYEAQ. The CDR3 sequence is CASSSRGLAGRADTQYF. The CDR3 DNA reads TGTGCCAGCAGCTCAAGGGGACTAGCGGGACGGGCAGATACGCAGTATTTT.

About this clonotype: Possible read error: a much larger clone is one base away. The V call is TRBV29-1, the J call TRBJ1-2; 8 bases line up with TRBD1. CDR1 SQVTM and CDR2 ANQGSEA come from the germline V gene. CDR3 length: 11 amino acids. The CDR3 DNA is TGCAGCGTCGTGACAGGGGAGGGCTACAACTTC. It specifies CSVVTGEGYNF.

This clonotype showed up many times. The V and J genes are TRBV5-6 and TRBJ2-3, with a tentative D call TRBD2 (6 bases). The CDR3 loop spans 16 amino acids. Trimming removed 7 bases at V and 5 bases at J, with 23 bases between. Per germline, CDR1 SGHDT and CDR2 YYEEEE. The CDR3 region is CASYQGTSLAGDTQYF. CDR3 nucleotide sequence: TGTGCCAGCTACCAAGGGACTTCCCTCGCTGGAGATACGCAGTATTTT.

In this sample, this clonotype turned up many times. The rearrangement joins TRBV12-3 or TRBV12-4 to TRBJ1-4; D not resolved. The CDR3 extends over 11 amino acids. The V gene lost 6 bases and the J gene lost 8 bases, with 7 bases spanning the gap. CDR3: CASSLIEKLFF. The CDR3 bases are TGTGCCAGCAGCCTAATCGAAAAACTGTTTTTT.

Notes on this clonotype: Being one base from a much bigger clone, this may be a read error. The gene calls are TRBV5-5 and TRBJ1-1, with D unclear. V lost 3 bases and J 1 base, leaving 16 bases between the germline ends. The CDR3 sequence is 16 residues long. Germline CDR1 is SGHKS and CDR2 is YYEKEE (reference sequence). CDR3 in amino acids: CASSWQPRWSNTEAFF. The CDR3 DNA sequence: TGTGCCAGCAGCTGGCAACCCCGGTGGTCGAACACTGAAGCTTTCTTT.

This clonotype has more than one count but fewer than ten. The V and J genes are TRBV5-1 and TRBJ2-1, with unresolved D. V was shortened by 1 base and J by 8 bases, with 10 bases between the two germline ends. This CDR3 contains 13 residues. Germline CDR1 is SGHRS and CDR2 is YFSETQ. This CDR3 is CASSLNQGHEQFF. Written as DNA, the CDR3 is TGCGCCAGCAGCTTGAACCAAGGACATGAGCAGTTCTTC.

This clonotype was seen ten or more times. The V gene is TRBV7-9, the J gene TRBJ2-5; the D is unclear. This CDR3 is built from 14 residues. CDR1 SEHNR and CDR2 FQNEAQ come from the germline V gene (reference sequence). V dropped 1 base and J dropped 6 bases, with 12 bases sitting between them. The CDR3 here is CASSLDQVGKTQYF. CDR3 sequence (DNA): TGTGCCAGCAGCTTAGATCAGGTTGGGAAGACCCAGTACTTC.

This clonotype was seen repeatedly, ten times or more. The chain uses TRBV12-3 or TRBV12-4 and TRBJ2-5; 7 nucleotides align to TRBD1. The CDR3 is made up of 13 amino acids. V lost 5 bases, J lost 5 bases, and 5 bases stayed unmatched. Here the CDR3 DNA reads TGTGCCAGCAGTGGGACAGAGCGCGAGACCCAGTACTTC. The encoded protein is CASSGTERETQYF.

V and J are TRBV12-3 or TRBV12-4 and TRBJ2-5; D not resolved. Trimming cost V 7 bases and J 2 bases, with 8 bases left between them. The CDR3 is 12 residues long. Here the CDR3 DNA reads TGTGCCAGCACTCTTGGGCAAGAGACCCAGTACTTC. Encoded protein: CASTLGQETQYF.

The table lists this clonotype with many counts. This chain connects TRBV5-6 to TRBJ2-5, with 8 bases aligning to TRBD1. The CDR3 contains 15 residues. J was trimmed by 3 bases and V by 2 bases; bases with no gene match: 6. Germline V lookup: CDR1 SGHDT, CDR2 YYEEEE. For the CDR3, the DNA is TGTGCCAGCAGCTTTCGGACAGGGCGGGAAGAGACCCAGTACTTC. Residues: CASSFRTGREETQYF.

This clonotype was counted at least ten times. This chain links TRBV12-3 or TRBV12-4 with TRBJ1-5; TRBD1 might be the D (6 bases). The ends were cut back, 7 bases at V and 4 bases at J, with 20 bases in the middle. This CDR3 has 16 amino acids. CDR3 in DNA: TGTGCCAGCACCATATCCGACGCCAGGGGAAATCAGCCCCAGCATTTT. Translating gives CASTISDARGNQPQHF.

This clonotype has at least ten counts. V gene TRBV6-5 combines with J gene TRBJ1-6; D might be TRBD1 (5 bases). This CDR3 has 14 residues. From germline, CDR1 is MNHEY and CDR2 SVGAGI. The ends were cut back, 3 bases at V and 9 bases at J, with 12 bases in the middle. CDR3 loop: CASSYGAMGSPLHF. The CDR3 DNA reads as TGTGCCAGCAGTTATGGGGCGATGGGTTCACCCCTCCACTTT.